Shown below are 14 T cell receptor beta chains from a single sample sequenced in a study of early T cells in non-severe SARS-CoV-2 infection. TCRdb fed the 5' RACE reads into MiXCR, producing one record per CDR3 protein. The sample holds some 50,000 distinct CDR3 sequences, about 5.6% seen once. Sequences were obtained from whole blood. Receptor source: an adult who was a healthcare worker with PCR-confirmed SARS-CoV-2 infection or an uninfected control (not recorded which).

This clonotype was observed many times. V gene TRBV19 combines with J gene TRBJ2-3; 7 bases line up with TRBD1. Germline V gene data show CDR1 as LNHDA and CDR2 as SQIVND (reference sequence). This CDR3 contains 15 residues. Trimming cost V 5 bases and J 2 bases; bases outside gene matches: 7. The CDR3 region is CASSLSRGFTDTQYF. For the CDR3, the DNA is TGTGCCAGTAGTCTTTCCAGGGGGTTCACAGATACGCAGTATTTT.

Ten or more counts support this clonotype. The V call is TRBV20-1, the J call TRBJ2-7; the match to TRBD1 covers 8 bases. V gave up 4 bases and J gave up 3 bases; unmatched junction bases: 2. The V gene's germline CDR1 is DFQATT and CDR2 SNEGSKA (reference sequence). The CDR3 sequence is 12 residues long. The CDR3 protein is CSATDRGYEQYF. CDR3 nucleotides: TGCAGTGCTACAGACAGGGGCTACGAGCAGTACTTC.

The J gene is TRBJ2-2, the V gene TRBV29-1; 8 nucleotides align to TRBD2. J was trimmed by 4 bases and V by 5 bases; bases with no gene match: 3. Germline CDR1 and CDR2: SQVTM and ANQGSEA. This CDR3 is built from 13 residues. CDR3 protein: CSVCLAGTGELFF. CDR3 in DNA: TGCAGCGTTTGTCTAGCGGGCACCGGGGAGCTGTTTTTT.

This clonotype appeared a few times. The chain carries TRBV19 and TRBJ1-5; the D is unclear. The CDR3 runs to 14 residues. Looked up from germline, CDR1 is LNHDA and CDR2 is SQIVND (reference sequence). Trimming removed 3 bases at V and 1 base at J, with 7 bases between. CDR3 in amino acids: CASSISSSNQPQHF. CDR3 in DNA: TGTGCCAGTAGTATTTCCAGCAGCAATCAGCCCCAGCATTTT.

The table lists this clonotype with many counts. The J gene is TRBJ2-7, the V gene TRBV20-1, with 7 positions matching TRBD1. The CDR3 runs to 14 residues. CDR1 and CDR2 from the germline V gene are DFQATT and SNEGSKA (reference sequence). Trimming took 0 bases from V and 2 from J; bases not matched to a gene: 4. Written as DNA, the CDR3 is TGCAGTGCTAGAGACCCCCAGGGGGCCTACGAGCAGTACTTC. It codes for CSARDPQGAYEQYF.

The chain combines TRBV4-3 with TRBJ2-7, with D possibly matching TRBD1 (6 bases). V lost 0 bases to trimming and J lost 2 bases, with 8 bases between them. The CDR3 spans 14 residues. Germline values: CDR1 LGHNA, CDR2 YSLEER. CDR3 bases: TGCGCCAGCAGCCAAGATCAGGGGCCCTACGAGCAGTACTTC. The encoded protein is CASSQDQGPYEQYF.

The table lists this clonotype with a few counts. The chain joins TRBV3-1 to TRBJ2-7; D is ambiguous. The germline CDR1 and CDR2 sequences are LGHDT and YNNKEL (reference sequence). Between the trimmed V and J ends, which lost 1 base and 4 bases, there was a span of 8 bases. The CDR3 covers 13 residues. The CDR3 DNA reads as TGTGCCAGCAGCCAAGTTATCGGGTACGAGCAGTACTTC. Its protein is CASSQVIGYEQYF.

The sample holds a few counts of this clonotype. V and J are TRBV6-6 and TRBJ2-1; 9 bases align to TRBD1. Unmatched junction bases numbered 5, after V lost 2 bases and J lost 9 bases. There are 14 residues in the CDR3. The germline gives CDR1 MNHNY, CDR2 SVGAGI (reference sequence). In nucleotides, the CDR3 is TGTGCCAGCAGTTACCCGGACAGGGGTGGTGAGCAGTTCTTC. Translation: CASSYPDRGGEQFF.

The chain is built from TRBV29-1 and TRBJ1-1; no definite D call. V dropped 5 bases and J dropped 1 base, with 14 bases sitting between them. This CDR3 region has 14 residues. The germline V gene encodes CDR1 SQVTM and CDR2 ANQGSEA. The CDR3 nucleotides read TGCAGCGTTAATTTGTGGCAACCGAACACTGAAGCTTTCTTT. Its protein is CSVNLWQPNTEAFF.

The chain employs TRBV12-3 or TRBV12-4 and TRBJ1-3; D not resolved. CDR3 length equals 14 residues. V was cut by 6 bases and J by 2 bases, with 11 bases left in between. CDR3 sequence reads: CASSPGGTGNTIYF. CDR3 nucleotide sequence: TGTGCCAGCAGCCCCGGCGGTACTGGAAACACCATATATTTT.

This clonotype showed up many times. An end of the junction does not agree with germline; a read error may underlie this. V is TRBV2 and J is TRBJ2-1; no definite D call. There are 13 residues in the CDR3. Germline lookup yields CDR1 SNHLY and CDR2 FYNNEI. The DNA for the CDR3 is TGTGCCAGCCGTGAGGAGTTTAACAATGAGCAGTTCTTC. Its translation is CASREEFNNEQFF.

This clonotype was recorded a few times. The rearrangement uses TRBV5-1 and TRBJ1-1; D perhaps matches TRBD1 (5 bases). The germline V gene has CDR1 SGHRS and CDR2 YFSETQ. The CDR3 consists of 14 residues. The V end was cut by 1 base, the J end by 10 bases, with 17 bases between. The CDR3 loop reads CASSLSGEGLAAFF. The CDR3 nucleotides read TGCGCCAGCAGCTTGTCTGGCGAGGGACTTGCAGCTTTCTTT.

This clonotype has only a few counts. V usage is TRBV5-1 and J usage is TRBJ2-2; the D is unclear. From germline, CDR1 is SGHRS and CDR2 YFSETQ. The CDR3 is 15 amino acids. V was cut by 4 bases and J by 1 base, with 11 bases left in between. CDR3 loop: CASSPVWRNTGELFF. The DNA of the CDR3 is TGCGCCAGCAGCCCCGTATGGAGGAACACCGGGGAGCTGTTTTTT.

CDR3: CAIRGDQAGELFF. Written as DNA, the CDR3 is TGTGCCATCCGGGGGGACCAGGCCGGGGAGCTGTTTTTT. This sequence joins TRBV10-3 and TRBJ2-2; 7 positions match TRBD2. The germline CDR1 and CDR2 sequences are ENHRY and SYGVKD. J was trimmed by 6 bases and V by 8 bases; bases with no gene match: 6. This CDR3 comprises 13 residues.